These 25 T cell receptor beta chains originate from one sample sequenced in a study of persistence of HIV-infected CD4 T cells. This nonspecific control used anti-CD3/anti-CD28 bead stimulation of CD4+ T cells. Sorting of responding CD4+ T cells relied on upregulated CD40 ligand together with CD69. Sequencing used immunoSEQ version 4 in survey mode. The method was immunoSEQ multiplex PCR; TCRdb's version includes in-frame clones alone and lacks a portion of them. In the table there are some 50,000 clones, more than 80% of which are singletons. These receptors are not linked to any known antigen. The input for sequencing was CD4+ T cells sorted from PBMCs after roughly 19-hour stimulation, taken from a patient who received antiretroviral therapy. Receptors were obtained from an adult woman with HIV who was CMV-seropositive.

The chain combines TRBV12-3 or TRBV12-4 with TRBJ1-1; 9 nucleotides line up with TRBD1. This CDR3 is built from 13 residues. The J segment lost 10 bases and the V segment lost 5 bases, leaving 8 bases of the junction unmatched. The CDR3 bases are TGTGCCAGCAGTATCCCCGGGACAGGGAGAGCTTTCTTT. Its protein is CASSIPGTGRAFF.

V gene TRBV19 combines with J gene TRBJ1-3; TRBD1 matches 7 bases. CDR3 length equals 18 residues. CDR1 LNHDA and CDR2 SQIVND come from the germline V gene (reference sequence). V lost 11 bases and J lost 4; bases outside the gene matches: 23. CDR3 in amino acids: CASRSRAQGITWGNTIYF. The CDR3, as DNA: TGTGCCTCCAGATCGAGGGCACAGGGGATTACGTGGGGAAACACCATATATTTT.

The V gene is TRBV5-8, the J gene TRBJ1-6, with D perhaps matching TRBD1 (5 bases). Germline CDR1 SGHTS, CDR2 YDEGEE. There are 17 residues in the CDR3. Trimming took off 2 bases at V and 5 bases at J, with 17 bases between the two ends. The CDR3 loop is CASSLVIGAMDNSPLHF. As DNA, the CDR3 is TGTGCCAGCAGCTTAGTTATCGGGGCGATGGATAATTCACCCCTCCACTTT.

The rearrangement joins TRBV2 to TRBJ2-6; 10 bases line up with TRBD1. This CDR3 has 16 amino acids. Germline CDR1 and CDR2: SNHLY and FYNNEI. J was trimmed by 0 bases and V by 6 bases; bases with no gene match: 2. This CDR3 is CASSRDRGSGANVLTF. The CDR3 DNA sequence: TGTGCCAGCAGCCGGGACAGGGGCTCTGGGGCCAACGTCCTGACTTTC. Using reference TRBV2 and TRBJ2-6 for the parts outside the CDR3, the full variable domain is EPEVTQTPSHQVTQMGQEVILRCVPISNHLYFYWYRQILGQKVEFLVSFYNNEISEKSEIFDDQFSVERPDGSNFTLKIRSTKLEDSAMYFCASSRDRGSGANVLTFGAGSRLTVL.

V and J are TRBV27 and TRBJ2-7; 11 nucleotides line up with TRBD2. CDR1 and CDR2 from the germline V gene are MNHEY and SMNVEV (reference sequence). The junction had 13 bases not matched to a gene; V was cut back by 4 bases and J by 2 bases. This CDR3 contains 18 residues. The CDR3 DNA sequence: TGTGCCAGCAGTTCCCTGGGACTAGCGGATCCATCCCCCTACGAGCAGTACTTC. Translation gives CASSSLGLADPSPYEQYF.

This sequence joins TRBV28 and TRBJ1-2; no clear D gene. The V gene lost 5 bases and the J gene lost 0 bases, with 10 bases spanning the gap. CDR1 and CDR2 (germline): MDHEN, SYDVKM. The CDR3 covers 14 residues. CDR3 protein: CASSSGPPNYGYTF. CDR3 nucleotides: TGTGCCAGCAGTAGCGGTCCCCCTAACTATGGCTACACCTTC.

CDR3 loop: CASSEGLAGGPPEAFF. CDR3 coding DNA: TGTGCCAGCAGTGAAGGGCTCGCAGGGGGACCTCCTGAAGCTTTCTTT. The V gene is TRBV2, the J gene TRBJ1-1, with 7 positions matching TRBD1. J was trimmed by 6 bases and V by 1 base; bases with no gene match: 11. Per germline, CDR1 SNHLY and CDR2 FYNNEI. This CDR3 has 16 residues.

The V gene is TRBV30, the J gene TRBJ2-2; D is tentatively TRBD1 or TRBD2 (6 bases each). This CDR3 spans 13 amino acids. V lost 0 bases, J lost 5 bases, and 7 bases lay in between. Per the germline V gene, CDR1 is GTSNPN and CDR2 is SVGIG (reference sequence). CDR3 residues: CAWSVGGTGELFF. CDR3 sequence (DNA): TGTGCCTGGAGTGTAGGGGGGACCGGGGAGCTGTTTTTT.

The sample holds a few counts of this clone. The rearrangement uses TRBV28 and TRBJ1-1; no firm D call. The V end was cut by 7 bases, the J end by 0 bases, with 3 bases between. CDR3 length: 11 residues. Germline lookup yields CDR1 MDHEN and CDR2 SYDVKM. The CDR3 DNA sequence: TGTGCCAGCACGATGAACACTGAAGCTTTCTTT. Its protein product is CASTMNTEAFF.

The sample holds a few counts of this clone. This sequence joins TRBV7-9 and TRBJ2-7, with 8 bases that match TRBD1. The germline V gene has CDR1 SEHNR and CDR2 FQNEAQ (reference sequence). V trimming: 1 base; J trimming: 3 bases; junction bases outside the gene matches: 8. The CDR3 covers 16 residues. DNA for the CDR3: TGTGCCAGCAGCTTAGGGGTTGGGGACAGGAACTACGAGCAGTACTTC. This gives the protein CASSLGVGDRNYEQYF. Full variable domain (rest looked up from reference TRBV7-9 and TRBJ2-7): DTGVSQNPRHKITKRGQNVTFRCDPISEHNRLYWYRQTLGQGPEFLTYFQNEAQLEKSRLLSDRFSAERPKGSFSTLEIQRTEQGDSAMYLCASSLGVGDRNYEQYFGPGTRLTVT.

The CDR3 sequence: CASSLGLAGRETQYF. CDR3 in DNA: TGTGCCAGCAGCTTAGGACTAGCGGGAAGGGAGACCCAGTACTTC. The chain recombines TRBV7-3 with TRBJ2-5, with 12 bases fitting TRBD2. In germline, CDR1 is SGHTA, CDR2 FQGTGA. The CDR3 consists of 15 residues. V lost 2 bases, J lost 5 bases, and 3 bases stayed unmatched.

V and J are TRBV28 and TRBJ1-5; maybe TRBD1 (6 bases). Germline V gene sequence: CDR1 MDHEN, CDR2 SYDVKM. The length of the CDR3 is 15 residues. V was cut by 6 bases and J by 4 bases, with 16 bases left in between. The CDR3 DNA follows: TGTGCCAGCAGGCCGTACAGGGTGGAGAATCAGCCCCAGCATTTT. Its protein product is CASRPYRVENQPQHF.

The genes are TRBV28 and TRBJ2-1; D unclear. The CDR3 covers 17 residues. V dropped 6 bases and J dropped 0 bases, with 18 bases sitting between them. CDR1 is MDHEN and CDR2 is SYDVKM in the germline V gene. The CDR3 DNA reads as TGTGCCAGCAGCGCATTCCCGAACCAGAGCTCCTACAATGAGCAGTTCTTC. The encoded protein is CASSAFPNQSSYNEQFF.

In its sample, this clone was seen a few times. This chain uses TRBV2 with TRBJ1-5; 7 bases are shared with TRBD1. Looked up from germline, CDR1 is SNHLY and CDR2 is FYNNEI. Germline trimming cut 4 bases from V and 2 bases from J; bases unmatched to any gene: 2. The CDR3 has 14 amino acids. For the CDR3, the DNA is TGTGCCAGCAGTGGGCAGGGGGGCAATCAGCCCCAGCATTTT. The encoded protein is CASSGQGGNQPQHF.

The chain carries TRBV19 and TRBJ1-1; D might be TRBD1 (6 bases). Germline-derived CDR1 and CDR2 are LNHDA and SQIVND (reference sequence). V was trimmed by 2 bases and J by 4 bases, leaving 20 bases between them. This CDR3 is 17 amino acids long. The CDR3 is CASSISGLRQGFTEAFF. The CDR3 coding sequence is TGTGCCAGTAGTATATCGGGGTTGAGGCAGGGGTTCACTGAAGCTTTCTTT.

This clone has only a few counts. CDR3 in amino acids: CASSFSGANVLTF. DNA of the CDR3: TGTGCCAGCAGCTTCTCAGGGGCCAACGTCCTGACTTTC. The rearrangement joins TRBV7-3 to TRBJ2-6; no reliable D call. V was clipped by 3 bases and J by 4 bases, with 4 bases between them. This CDR3 is 13 amino acids long. The germline gives CDR1 SGHTA, CDR2 FQGTGA.

The chain employs TRBV30 and TRBJ2-6; unclear D gene. Germline loops: CDR1 GTSNPN, CDR2 SVGIG (reference sequence). CDR3 length: 13 amino acids. Trimming took off 5 bases at V and 0 bases at J, with 5 bases between the two ends. CDR3 sequence reads: CAWDPSGANVLTF. The CDR3 DNA sequence: TGTGCCTGGGATCCCTCTGGGGCCAACGTCCTGACTTTC.

This clone appeared once. V and J are TRBV7-2 and TRBJ1-1, with TRBD1 matching over 7 bases. Trimming at V came to 4 bases and at J to 6 bases, leaving 8 bases not matched to a gene. The germline CDR1 and CDR2 sequences are SGHTA and FQGNSA. The CDR3 is 14 amino acids. Here the CDR3 DNA reads TGTGCCAGCAGCTCCGGACAGGCCGGCGCTGAAGCTTTCTTT. Its protein is CASSSGQAGAEAFF.

This chain connects TRBV30 to TRBJ2-1; 14 positions match TRBD2. Germline CDR1 GTSNPN, CDR2 SVGIG (reference sequence). Trimming took 7 bases from V and 9 from J; bases not matched to a gene: 2. CDR3 length equals 12 residues. The CDR3 loop reads CAFGLAGGEQFF. The CDR3 DNA reads as TGTGCCTTCGGACTAGCGGGGGGTGAGCAGTTCTTC.

The chain is built from TRBV19 and TRBJ2-5; a possible D gene is TRBD2 (6 bases). Germline V gives CDR1 LNHDA, CDR2 SQIVND (reference sequence). V was pared by 3 bases and J by 4 bases, with 15 bases between. The CDR3 runs 15 residues. The CDR3 nucleotides are TGTGCCAGTAGTATCGGAGGGGTAATCGGAGAGACCCAGTACTTC. Translation: CASSIGGVIGETQYF. The full variable domain, rest sourced from reference TRBV19 and TRBJ2-5, is DGGITQSPKYLFRKEGQNVTLSCEQNLNHDAMYWYRQDPGQGLRLIYYSQIVNDFQKGDIAEGYSVSREKKESFPLTVTSAQKNPTAFYLCASSIGGVIGETQYFGPGTRLLVL.

The chain recombines TRBV5-1 with TRBJ2-5; 12 bases map to TRBD2. CDR3 length: 17 amino acids. Germline CDR1 and CDR2: SGHRS and YFSETQ. V shed 4 bases and J 1 base; nucleotides not matched to a gene: 8. The CDR3 loop is CASSTGLAGTSQETQYF. CDR3 nucleotides: TGCGCCAGCAGCACCGGACTAGCGGGGACGTCCCAAGAGACCCAGTACTTC. The whole variable domain, filled in from reference TRBV5-1 and TRBJ2-5, reads KAGVTQTPRYLIKTRGQQVTLSCSPISGHRSVSWYQQTPGQGLQFLFEYFSETQRNKGNFPGRFSGRQFSNSRSEMNVSTLELGDSALYLCASSTGLAGTSQETQYFGPGTRLLVL.

The chain uses TRBV5-1 and TRBJ2-3; TRBD2 aligns across 8 bases. CDR3 size: 15 residues. V lost 5 bases, J lost 4 bases, and 9 bases stayed unmatched. Germline loops: CDR1 SGHRS, CDR2 YFSETQ. This chain's CDR3 is CASSSEAAGADTQYF. The DNA of the CDR3 is TGCGCCAGCAGTTCGGAGGCAGCGGGAGCAGATACGCAGTATTTT.

V gene TRBV2 combines with J gene TRBJ1-2; a weak D match, TRBD1 (5 bases). V was cut by 4 bases and J by 2 bases, with 11 bases left in between. CDR1 and CDR2 from the germline V gene are SNHLY and FYNNEI. This CDR3 has 14 residues. The CDR3 sequence is CASSAGRKNYGYTF. The CDR3 DNA reads as TGTGCCAGCAGTGCGGGACGGAAGAACTATGGCTACACCTTC.

The rearrangement joins TRBV10-1 to TRBJ2-7, with TRBD1 identical over 8 bases. Trimming cost V 5 bases and J 7 bases; bases outside gene matches: 10. The germline V gene encodes CDR1 WNHNN and CDR2 SYGVQD (reference sequence). There are 14 residues in the CDR3. Here the CDR3 reads CASSPQTGVWEQYF. In DNA, the CDR3 is TGCGCCAGCAGTCCTCAGACAGGGGTCTGGGAGCAGTACTTC.

The rearrangement uses TRBV18 and TRBJ1-2, with D possibly TRBD1 on 6 matching bases. CDR1 KGHSH and CDR2 LQKENI come from the germline V gene. V was shortened by 6 bases and J by 8 bases, with 13 bases between the two germline ends. The length of the CDR3 is 12 residues. The CDR3 DNA reads TGTGCCAGCTCGCAACAGGGCGGCGGCTACACCTTC. Amino acids: CASSQQGGGYTF.